Each of the 24 T cell receptor beta chains below was sequenced from the same sample in a study of blood T cell repertoires in COVID-19. Sequencing used immunoSEQ multiplex PCR; TCRdb keeps in-frame clones, though not all of them. The table has some 68,000 clones, around 91% seen once. The sample was peripheral blood. These receptors were taken from a man aged 50-60 years with COVID-19, enrolled during active disease.

This clone was picked up many times. The rearrangement joins TRBV7-8 to TRBJ2-5, with 8 bases identical to TRBD1. This CDR3 spans 15 amino acids. Germline loops: CDR1 SGHVS, CDR2 FQNEAQ. J gave up 5 bases and V 1 base, and 6 bases lay outside the gene matches. In DNA form, the CDR3 reads TGTGCCAGCAGCTTAGACGGACAGGGTCCGGAGACCCAGTACTTC. Its protein is CASSLDGQGPETQYF.

The CDR3 sequence is CASSPQGSTDTQYF. CDR3 nucleotide sequence: TGTGCCAGCAGCCCACAGGGCAGCACAGATACGCAGTATTTT. This rearrangement joins TRBV9 to TRBJ2-3; the D gene is possibly TRBD1 (6 bases). The CDR3 consists of 14 residues. The ends were cut back, 4 bases at V and 0 bases at J, with 9 bases in the middle. CDR1 and CDR2 from the germline V gene are SGDLS and YYNGEE.

The J gene is TRBJ2-7, the V gene TRBV18; tentatively, D is TRBD1 (6 bases). CDR3 length: 14 amino acids. CDR1 and CDR2 (germline): KGHSH, LQKENI. The V end was cut by 0 bases, the J end by 2 bases, with 8 bases between. The DNA of the CDR3 is TGTGCCAGCTCACCACCCAACAGGGCCTACGAGCAGTACTTC. Translating it yields CASSPPNRAYEQYF.

The CDR3 sequence: CASSQREDSPLHF. The DNA of the CDR3 is TGTGCCAGCAGCCAGAGGGAGGATTCACCCCTCCACTTT. This rearrangement joins TRBV3-1 (or the pseudogene TRBV3-2) to TRBJ1-6; the D is unclear. The CDR3 has 13 amino acids. The germline V and J ends were trimmed by 3 bases and 8 bases, with 8 bases remaining between them. The germline CDR1 and CDR2 sequences are LGHDT and YNNKEL (reference sequence).

This chain connects TRBV6-6 to TRBJ1-5; 9 bases map to TRBD1. There are 16 residues in the CDR3. Germline values: CDR1 MNHNY, CDR2 SVGAGI (reference sequence). The trim removed 0 bases at V and 4 bases at J, leaving 4 bases unmatched. CDR3 in DNA: TGTGCCAGCAGTTACTCGGGGACAGGGAGGAATCAGCCCCAGCATTTT. It encodes CASSYSGTGRNQPQHF.

The chain links TRBV24-1 to TRBJ2-7; 8 bases align to TRBD2. CDR1 is KGHDR and CDR2 is SFDVKD in the germline V gene. The CDR3 consists of 14 residues. With 3 bases clipped from V and 3 bases from J, the junction kept 3 bases outside the gene matches. The CDR3 nucleotides are TGTGCCACCAGTGATAGCCTAGCGGGCTACGAGCAGTACTTC. It encodes CATSDSLAGYEQYF.

V is TRBV18 and J is TRBJ1-1; 9 bases map to TRBD1. CDR3 length equals 15 residues. V dropped 3 bases and J dropped 2; count of bases not matched to a gene: 4. Germline CDR1 KGHSH, CDR2 LQKENI. For the CDR3, the DNA is TGTGCCAGCTCACCTCGGACAGGGGTAAACACTGAAGCTTTCTTT. This codes for CASSPRTGVNTEAFF.

This rearrangement joins TRBV18 to TRBJ1-5; a weak D match, TRBD1 (5 bases). This CDR3 has 14 residues. The germline gives CDR1 KGHSH, CDR2 LQKENI. Trimming cost V 4 bases and J 4 bases, with 11 bases left between them. CDR3 region: CASSLDSQNQPQHF. DNA of the CDR3: TGTGCCAGCTCACTCGACAGCCAAAATCAGCCCCAGCATTTT.

The gene calls are TRBV7-2 and TRBJ1-2; 11 bases match TRBD1. Germline V CDR1 and CDR2: SGHTA, FQGNSA. V dropped 4 bases and J dropped 4; count of bases not matched to a gene: 8. The CDR3 spans 16 residues. The CDR3 bases are TGTGCCAGCAGCTCCCCGGGACAGGGGGGGTCCTATGGCTACACCTTC. It codes for CASSSPGQGGSYGYTF.

This chain uses TRBV5-4 with TRBJ2-1; tentatively, D is TRBD2 (6 bases). Trimming took off 4 bases at V and 2 bases at J, with 13 bases between the two ends. The CDR3 runs to 15 residues. Germline lookup yields CDR1 SGHNT and CDR2 YYREEE (reference sequence). CDR3: CASSAPGLTYNEQFF. CDR3 coding DNA: TGTGCCAGCAGCGCGCCGGGACTTACCTACAATGAGCAGTTCTTC.

The V and J genes are TRBV2 and TRBJ2-3; weak D call: TRBD1 (7 bases). The length of the CDR3 is 13 residues. Trimming took 3 bases from V and 5 from J, leaving 9 bases between them. Germline V gene sequence: CDR1 SNHLY, CDR2 FYNNEI. This CDR3 is CASSDQGGDTQYF. CDR3 sequence (DNA): TGTGCCAGCAGTGACCAGGGGGGAGATACGCAGTATTTT.

Here the CDR3 DNA reads TGTGCCAGTAGTCTTACAGGGGTCACTGAAGCTTTCTTT. Amino acid sequence: CASSLTGVTEAFF. The chain recombines TRBV19 with TRBJ1-1; 7 nucleotides match TRBD1. CDR3 length: 13 residues. The ends lost 5 bases at V and 4 bases at J; junction bases unmatched: 4. In germline, CDR1 is LNHDA, CDR2 SQIVND (reference sequence).

This clone was observed once. J is TRBJ1-1 and V is TRBV7-9, with D possibly being TRBD1 (6 bases). The CDR3 runs 17 residues. Germline V gene lookup returns CDR1 SEHNR and CDR2 FQNEAQ (reference sequence). V shed 5 bases and J shed 3 bases, with 22 bases lying between them. The CDR3 sequence is CASSPTGTWKEDTEAFF. CDR3 coding DNA: TGTGCCAGCAGCCCCACCGGGACATGGAAGGAGGACACTGAAGCTTTCTTT.

This chain joins TRBV30 and TRBJ1-2; 8 bases are a match to TRBD1. Germline CDR1 GTSNPN, CDR2 SVGIG (reference sequence). The V segment lost 0 bases and the J segment 4 bases; nucleotides outside the gene matches: 7. This CDR3 is 15 amino acids long. The CDR3 spells CAWSVGQGTGYGYTF. CDR3 sequence (DNA): TGTGCCTGGAGTGTAGGACAGGGAACCGGCTATGGCTACACCTTC.

The J gene is TRBJ2-3, the V gene TRBV24-1, with TRBD2 as a possible D gene (5 bases). Germline-derived CDR1 and CDR2 are KGHDR and SFDVKD. The V end lost 0 bases, the J end lost 1 base, and 7 bases lay between the germline ends. This CDR3 spans 15 amino acids. CDR3 bases: TGTGCCACCAGTGATTTGCTTAGCGGCACAGATACGCAGTATTTT. Amino acid sequence: CATSDLLSGTDTQYF.

This rearrangement joins TRBV3-1 (or the pseudogene TRBV3-2) to TRBJ2-7; a possible D gene is TRBD2 (7 bases). V dropped 1 base and J dropped 3 bases, with 16 bases sitting between them. There are 16 residues in the CDR3. Per germline, CDR1 LGHDT and CDR2 YNNKEL (reference sequence). The CDR3 here is CASSQGWSGGVYEQYF. CDR3 coding DNA: TGTGCCAGCAGCCAAGGATGGTCGGGGGGCGTCTACGAGCAGTACTTC.

The chain links TRBV6-5 to TRBJ1-4; no firm D call. V was shortened by 7 bases and J by 10 bases, with 16 bases between the two germline ends. Germline CDR1 reads MNHEY; CDR2 reads SVGAGI. The CDR3 has 13 residues. CDR3 nucleotide sequence: TGTGCCAGCACGCAGTTATGGGAGGCAAAACTGTTTTTT. Its translation is CASTQLWEAKLFF.

The rearrangement uses TRBV5-8 and TRBJ2-2, with 10 bases matching TRBD1. With 4 bases clipped from V and 3 bases from J, the junction kept 6 bases outside the gene matches. The CDR3 runs 16 residues. The germline gives CDR1 SGHTS, CDR2 YDEGEE. This CDR3 is CASSTGTGEYTGELFF. In DNA form, the CDR3 reads TGTGCCAGCAGCACCGGGACAGGGGAATACACCGGGGAGCTGTTTTTT.

The chain combines TRBV4-3 with TRBJ2-1, with TRBD2 as a possible D gene (5 bases). V was trimmed by 1 base and J by 4 bases, leaving 14 bases between them. Per germline, CDR1 LGHNA and CDR2 YSLEER. The CDR3 runs 16 residues. The CDR3 region is CASSQGLALRYNEQFF. For the CDR3, the DNA is TGCGCCAGCAGCCAAGGTTTAGCGTTAAGGTACAATGAGCAGTTCTTC.

This chain links TRBV6-2 or TRBV6-3 with TRBJ1-5, with 7 bases fitting TRBD1. The junction had 3 bases not matched to a gene; V was cut back by 3 bases and J by 4 bases. Germline V gene data show CDR1 as MNHEY and CDR2 as SVGEGT. There are 14 residues in the CDR3. The CDR3 is CASSYTGVNQPQHF. For the CDR3, the DNA is TGTGCCAGCAGTTATACAGGGGTTAATCAGCCCCAGCATTTT.

The J gene is TRBJ1-2, the V gene TRBV19; 9 nucleotides line up with TRBD1. Trimming removed 6 bases from V and 9 bases from J; junction bases left unmatched: 23. The CDR3 covers 18 residues. Germline loops: CDR1 LNHDA, CDR2 SQIVND (reference sequence). CDR3 amino acids: CASSIFTGQGFLDDRYTF. Written as DNA, the CDR3 is TGTGCCAGTAGCATCTTTACCGGACAGGGGTTTTTGGACGATCGCTACACCTTC.

The chain couples TRBV24-1 to TRBJ2-7; 7 nucleotides align to TRBD2. The CDR3 is 20 residues long. V lost 1 base, J lost 0 bases, and 17 bases stayed unmatched. Per the germline V gene, CDR1 is KGHDR and CDR2 is SFDVKD. The CDR3 region is CATSDFHGGIGRQSSYEQYF. DNA for the CDR3: TGTGCCACCAGTGATTTTCACGGGGGGATTGGTAGGCAGAGCTCCTACGAGCAGTACTTC.

This clone has just one count. V usage is TRBV4-3 and J usage is TRBJ2-1, with D tentatively TRBD2 (5 bases). V was shortened by 0 bases and J by 3 bases, with 12 bases between the two germline ends. Germline lookup yields CDR1 LGHNA and CDR2 YSLEER. This CDR3 region has 16 residues. The CDR3 nucleotides are TGCGCCAGCAGCCAAGATTGGAGCGGAGACTACAATGAGCAGTTCTTC. Residues: CASSQDWSGDYNEQFF.

As for this clone: Other DNA sequences in this sample translate to the same CDR3. This rearrangement joins TRBV2 to TRBJ1-1; D is possibly TRBD1 (6 bases). CDR3 length: 13 amino acids. CDR1 SNHLY and CDR2 FYNNEI come from the germline V gene. Trimming removed 6 bases at V and 1 base at J, with 9 bases between. CDR3: CASSLQGNTEAFF. The CDR3 DNA reads as TGTGCCAGCAGCCTACAGGGGAACACTGAAGCTTTCTTT.